These 20 T cell receptor beta chains came from one sample sequenced in a study of shared clonotypes between healthy human individuals. The repertoire was sequenced with immunoSEQ multiplex PCR; TCRdb's copy has only in-frame clones and lacks some. The table lists roughly 1,500,000 clones, around 98% of them singletons. Sequenced material: naive CD4+ T cells sorted from blood. Subset given: CD45RA+ positively selected. The receptors derive from a man aged 25 to 45 in good health.

The V call is TRBV11-2, the J call TRBJ1-4; no definite D call. Per the germline V gene, CDR1 is SGHAT and CDR2 is FQNNGV. The CDR3 is 18 amino acids. Trimming removed 1 base from V and 0 bases from J, with 15 bases in between. CDR3 protein: CASSLGLILGTTNEKLFF. The CDR3 bases are TGTGCCAGCAGCTTAGGGTTGATATTGGGGACAACTAATGAAAAACTGTTTTTT.

The chain combines TRBV11-2 with TRBJ1-4; TRBD1 agrees at 8 bases. The CDR3 runs 16 residues. From germline, CDR1 is SGHAT and CDR2 FQNNGV. The V gene end was trimmed by 5 bases and the J gene end by 2 bases; junction bases not matched to a gene: 7. CDR3 in DNA: TGTGCCAGCAGCCCCGACAGGGGTAGGACTAATGAAAAACTGTTTTTT. Its translation is CASSPDRGRTNEKLFF.

The CDR3 nucleotides read TGTGCCAGCAGTTTTTCCGGTAGGGGAGATACGCAGTATTTT. It specifies CASSFSGRGDTQYF. J is TRBJ2-3 and V is TRBV27, with D perhaps TRBD1 (5 bases). This CDR3 spans 14 amino acids. The germline CDR1 and CDR2 sequences are MNHEY and SMNVEV (reference sequence). Trimming shortened V by 3 bases and J by 5 bases, and 12 bases separated the two germline ends.

The V call is TRBV30, the J call TRBJ2-3, with D possibly being TRBD1 (5 bases). V shed 6 bases and J shed 5 bases, with 18 bases lying between them. The germline V gene has CDR1 GTSNPN and CDR2 SVGIG (reference sequence). The CDR3 spans 14 residues. DNA for the CDR3: TGTGCCTGCAAAAGGGGAAGAAGGGAAGATACGCAGTATTTT. It specifies CACKRGRREDTQYF.

The J gene is TRBJ1-5, the V gene TRBV28; no firm D call. Trimming shortened V by 3 bases and J by 1 base, and 7 bases separated the two germline ends. The length of the CDR3 is 14 residues. Germline CDR1 reads MDHEN; CDR2 reads SYDVKM. This chain's CDR3 is CASSFHRSNQPQHF. Written as DNA, the CDR3 is TGTGCCAGCAGTTTCCACCGAAGCAATCAGCCCCAGCATTTT.

The chain is built from TRBV7-8 and TRBJ2-7, with D possibly matching TRBD2 (5 bases). The V end lost 1 base, the J end lost 2 bases, and 9 bases lay between the germline ends. The CDR3 consists of 14 residues. Germline V gives CDR1 SGHVS, CDR2 FQNEAQ. In DNA, the CDR3 is TGTGCCAGCAGCTTAGGGATGGGAGCCTACGAGCAGTACTTC. Its protein product is CASSLGMGAYEQYF.

The chain combines TRBV6-4 with TRBJ2-3; 7 bases agree with TRBD2. The germline V gene encodes CDR1 MRHNA and CDR2 SNTAGT. The J segment lost 2 bases and the V segment lost 3 bases, leaving 2 bases of the junction unmatched. The CDR3 length is 14 residues. The CDR3 DNA reads as TGTGCCAGCAGTGAAAGACTAGCCACAGATACGCAGTATTTT. Its translation is CASSERLATDTQYF.

Note on this clone: At the DNA level, this CDR3 is encoded by other sequences in the same sample as well. This chain links TRBV29-1 with TRBJ1-3; 10 positions agree with TRBD1. CDR3 size: 13 residues. With 6 bases clipped from V and 2 bases from J, the junction kept 1 base outside the gene matches. Germline assignment: CDR1 SQVTM and CDR2 ANQGSEA. The CDR3: CSVGQGAGNTIYF. The CDR3 coding sequence is TGCAGCGTCGGACAGGGGGCTGGAAACACCATATATTTT.

This chain uses TRBV7-2 with TRBJ2-7; 8 positions match TRBD2. CDR3 size: 15 residues. V trimming: 1 base; J trimming: 3 bases; junction bases outside the gene matches: 5. Germline CDR1 SGHTA, CDR2 FQGNSA. The CDR3 loop is CASSLVTLAVYEQYF. CDR3 DNA: TGTGCCAGCAGCTTAGTTACACTAGCGGTCTACGAGCAGTACTTC.

V gene TRBV5-5 combines with J gene TRBJ2-3; perhaps TRBD1 as D (5 bases). From germline, CDR1 is SGHKS and CDR2 YYEKEE (reference sequence). The CDR3 consists of 13 residues. Between the trimmed V and J ends, which lost 0 bases and 3 bases, there was a span of 5 bases. The CDR3 nucleotides read TGTGCCAGCAGCTTGGAGGGGACAGATACGCAGTATTTT. The encoded protein is CASSLEGTDTQYF.

For this clone: Different DNA sequences within this sample yield the same CDR3. The V call is TRBV30, the J call TRBJ2-2, with D unresolved. The CDR3 is 14 residues long. V lost 0 bases, J lost 1 base, and 6 bases lay in between. The V gene's germline CDR1 is GTSNPN and CDR2 SVGIG (reference sequence). The CDR3 sequence: CAWSVSLNTGELFF. CDR3 nucleotides: TGTGCCTGGAGTGTAAGCCTGAACACCGGGGAGCTGTTTTTT.

The rearrangement links TRBV18 to TRBJ2-7, with D perhaps matching TRBD2 (6 bases). Germline lookup yields CDR1 KGHSH and CDR2 LQKENI. Trimming pared 3 bases from V and 4 bases from J, leaving 13 bases between. The length of the CDR3 is 14 residues. The CDR3 spells CASSPGAEGYEQYF. In DNA form, the CDR3 reads TGTGCCAGCTCACCCGGGGCGGAGGGATACGAGCAGTACTTC.

The chain has TRBV11-2 and TRBJ1-2; no firm D call. CDR1 is SGHAT and CDR2 is FQNNGV in the germline V gene. The CDR3 has 17 residues. Trimming cost V 3 bases and J 3 bases, with 20 bases left between them. Here the CDR3 DNA reads TGTGCCAGCAGCTTGAAACTCCGTGACCTTGGTGACTATGGCTACACCTTC. This codes for CASSLKLRDLGDYGYTF.

This sequence joins TRBV4-1 and TRBJ2-5; TRBD2 matches at 9 bases. This CDR3 has 14 residues. Germline V gives CDR1 MGHRA, CDR2 YSYEKL. Trimming took 3 bases from V and 7 from J; bases not matched to a gene: 6. CDR3 DNA: TGCGCCAGCAGCCATGTACTAGCGGGTGGGACCCAGTACTTC. This translates into CASSHVLAGGTQYF.

In its sample, this clone was seen once. The chain couples TRBV5-1 to TRBJ2-1; no firm D call. V was cut by 2 bases and J by 2 bases, with 14 bases left in between. The CDR3 loop spans 16 amino acids. Germline assignment: CDR1 SGHRS and CDR2 YFSETQ. The CDR3 spells CASSLTERTPYNEQFF. CDR3 DNA: TGCGCCAGCAGCTTAACGGAGCGAACCCCCTACAATGAGCAGTTCTTC.

The chain has TRBV6-1 and TRBJ2-7; no clear D gene. The CDR3 extends over 11 amino acids. Trimming left V 4 bases short and J 8 bases short, with 9 bases between. CDR1 is MNHNS and CDR2 is SASEGT in the germline V gene. Written as DNA, the CDR3 is TGTGCCAGCAGTGGCCCCAACCAGCAGTACTTC. It translates to CASSGPNQQYF.

V usage is TRBV28 and J usage is TRBJ2-3, with 9 bases identical to TRBD1. CDR3 size: 15 residues. Trimming took 3 bases from V and 4 from J; bases not matched to a gene: 5. Looked up from germline, CDR1 is MDHEN and CDR2 is SYDVKM. The CDR3 coding sequence is TGTGCCAGCAGTTTGGGACAGGGAGTAGCAGATACGCAGTATTTT. This translates into CASSLGQGVADTQYF.

This chain links TRBV2 with TRBJ1-2; 7 bases line up with TRBD1. Germline V gives CDR1 SNHLY, CDR2 FYNNEI. V lost 2 bases and J lost 2; bases outside the gene matches: 5. CDR3 length: 15 residues. The CDR3 DNA sequence: TGTGCCAGCAGTGAACCCCAGGGGGTAAACTATGGCTACACCTTC. Residues: CASSEPQGVNYGYTF.

The chain recombines TRBV5-1 with TRBJ2-1, with 7 bases fitting TRBD1. This CDR3 comprises 17 residues. Germline V gives CDR1 SGHRS, CDR2 YFSETQ. Trimming cost V 3 bases and J 3 bases; bases outside gene matches: 12. The CDR3 DNA sequence: TGCGCCAGCAGCTCCGGGACAGCCCACTCCATCTACAATGAGCAGTTCTTC. Its translation is CASSSGTAHSIYNEQFF.

The chain combines TRBV29-1 with TRBJ1-2; TRBD1 matches at 7 bases. Per germline, CDR1 SQVTM and CDR2 ANQGSEA. With 4 bases clipped from V and 7 bases from J, the junction kept 3 bases outside the gene matches. This CDR3 region has 11 residues. Here the CDR3 reads CSVGDSTGYTF. In DNA form, the CDR3 reads TGCAGCGTTGGGGACAGTACTGGCTACACCTTC.